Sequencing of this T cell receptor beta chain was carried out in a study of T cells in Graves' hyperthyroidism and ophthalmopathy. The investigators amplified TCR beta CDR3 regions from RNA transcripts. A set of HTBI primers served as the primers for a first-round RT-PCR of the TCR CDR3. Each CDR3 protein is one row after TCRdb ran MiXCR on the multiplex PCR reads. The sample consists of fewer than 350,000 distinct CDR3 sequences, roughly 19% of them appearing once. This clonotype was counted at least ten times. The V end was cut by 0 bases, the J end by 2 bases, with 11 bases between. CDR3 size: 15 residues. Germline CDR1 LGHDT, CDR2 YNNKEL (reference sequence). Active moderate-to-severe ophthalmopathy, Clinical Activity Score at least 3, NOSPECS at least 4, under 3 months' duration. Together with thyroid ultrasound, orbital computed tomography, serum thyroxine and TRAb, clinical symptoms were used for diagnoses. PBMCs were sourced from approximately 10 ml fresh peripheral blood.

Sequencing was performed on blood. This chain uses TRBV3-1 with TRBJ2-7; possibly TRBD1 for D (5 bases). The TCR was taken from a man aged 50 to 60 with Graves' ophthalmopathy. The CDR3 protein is CASSQDWGRTYEQYF. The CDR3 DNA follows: TGTGCCAGCAGCCAAGATTGGGGCAGGACCTACGAGCAGTACTTC.